This is a list of T cell receptor beta chains from one sample in a study of CD8 T cells in Susac syndrome. TCRdb passed the immunoSEQ multiplex PCR reads through MiXCR, listing each CDR3 protein once. Among roughly 120,000 distinct CDR3 sequences listed, about 93% were seen once. Source material: CD4+ T cells from PBMCs. These receptors all stem from a human donor in good health. The CDR3 runs from the conserved cysteine through the conserved F or W. A D gene is named only where the DNA matches it firmly. Expanded clones are given a class, and other clones once, few, many or no size at all.

>TRBV7-9|TRBJ1-1|.|.
CASEDSLNTEAFF
TGTGCCAGCGAGGACAGCCTGAACACTGAAGCTTTCTTT
>TRBV4-1|TRBJ2-3|.|TRBD2
CASSQDGGGSSTDTQYF
TGCGCCAGCAGCCAGGATGGGGGAGGGTCTAGCACAGATACGCAGTATTTT
>TRBV4-1|TRBJ2-7|once|.
CASSQFKQDYYEQYF
TGCGCCAGCAGCCAATTCAAACAGGACTACTACGAGCAGTACTTC
>TRBV29-1|TRBJ1-3|.|.
CSVAGSGNTIYF
TGCAGCGTTGCAGGGAGTGGAAACACCATATATTTT
>TRBV6-1|TRBJ2-7|.|.
CASSTRGRGHEQYF
TGTGCCAGCAGTACCAGGGGCCGGGGCCACGAGCAGTACTTC
>TRBV18|TRBJ1-5|.|.
CASSPDNSNQPQHF
TGTGCCAGCTCACCAGACAATAGCAATCAGCCCCAGCATTTT
>TRBV25-1|TRBJ1-1|.|.
CASSGDVNTEAFF
TGTGCCAGCAGTGGGGATGTGAACACTGAAGCTTTCTTT
>TRBV29-1|TRBJ1-1|.|.
CSVETINTEAFF
TGCAGCGTTGAGACAATTAACACTGAAGCTTTCTTT
>TRBV3-1|TRBJ2-3|.|TRBD1
CASSPVGDSFGGTDTQYF
TGTGCCAGCAGCCCCGTAGGGGACAGCTTCGGAGGCACAGATACGCAGTATTTT
>TRBV6-2/TRBV6-3|TRBJ2-5|.|TRBD1
CASNRGRETQYF
TGTGCCTCCAACAGGGGGCGGGAGACCCAGTACTTC
>TRBV20-1|TRBJ1-2|.|.
CSARGVYGYTF
TGCAGTGCTAGAGGGGTTTATGGTTACACCTTC
>TRBV7-2|TRBJ1-2|.|.
CASSLESQVDRDYGYTF
TGTGCCAGCAGCTTAGAAAGCCAGGTGGATCGGGACTATGGCTACACCTTC
>TRBV7-9|TRBJ2-1|.|TRBD2
CASSLSLAGAYNEQFF
TGTGCCAGCAGCTTGTCTCTAGCGGGAGCCTACAATGAGCAGTTCTTC
>TRBV7-9|TRBJ2-1|.|.
CASSPPFGGYNEQFF
TGTGCCAGCAGCCCCCCCTTTGGGGGATACAATGAGCAGTTCTTC
>TRBV7-2|TRBJ1-2|.|.
CASRRIYGYTF
TGTGCCAGCAGGAGGATCTATGGCTACACCTTC
>TRBV4-1|TRBJ1-5|.|TRBD1
CASSQGTGGMPQHF
TGCGCCAGCAGCCAAGGGACAGGGGGCATGCCCCAGCATTTT
>TRBV20-1|TRBJ1-5|.|TRBD1
CSARGFRGDNQPQHF
TGCAGTGCTAGAGGTTTCAGGGGGGACAATCAGCCCCAGCATTTT
>TRBV10-3|TRBJ1-5|.|.
CAISEGDGNQPQHF
TGTGCCATCAGTGAGGGGGATGGCAATCAGCCCCAGCATTTT
>TRBV25-1|TRBJ1-1|few|TRBD1
CASSVDRGPTEAFF
TGTGCCAGCAGTGTGGACAGGGGGCCCACTGAAGCTTTCTTT
>TRBV3-1|TRBJ2-5|.|.
CASSNPLDAKETQYF
TGTGCCAGCAGCAATCCCCTGGACGCCAAAGAGACCCAGTACTTC
>TRBV5-6|TRBJ1-1|once|.
CASSFVQNTEAFF
TGTGCCAGCAGCTTCGTTCAGAACACTGAAGCTTTCTTT
>TRBV7-2|TRBJ2-1|.|TRBD2
CASSPASGRHNEQFF
TGTGCCAGCAGCCCTGCTAGCGGGAGGCACAATGAGCAGTTCTTC
>TRBV20-1|TRBJ2-3|.|TRBD2
CSARAAGRTDTQYF
TGCAGTGCTAGAGCAGCGGGAAGGACAGATACGCAGTATTTT
>TRBV12-3/TRBV12-4|TRBJ2-5|few|.
CASSPGEETQYF
TGTGCCAGCAGTCCGGGGGAAGAGACCCAGTACTTC
>TRBV6-2/TRBV6-3|TRBJ2-2|.|.
CASSYRRSAYTGELFF
TGTGCCAGCAGTTACAGGAGGAGCGCTTACACCGGGGAGCTGTTTTTT
>TRBV10-3|TRBJ2-3|.|.
CAISEAGGTDTQYF
TGTGCCATCAGTGAAGCGGGCGGCACAGATACGCAGTATTTT